This TCR beta chain derives from a study of CD8 T cells in ankylosing spondylitis (dated by TCRdb to about 2017). At the level of the whole study: The study set out to find disease-linked TCR variants by profiling T cell receptor beta repertoires in ankylosing spondylitis patients and healthy donors. The whole study cohort included 108 healthy donors and 25 ankylosing spondylitis patients. Samples of peripheral blood were taken, and for ankylosing spondylitis patients, synovial fluid was collected as well. General conclusions and limits of the study: According to the report, matched synovial fluid samples from ankylosing spondylitis patients were significantly enriched for the disease-linked clones. Some motif variants had previously been reported in the synovial fluid and blood of reactive arthritis patients, which suggests shared mechanisms of disease initiation. A CD8+ phenotype was shown by the disease-linked clones, which were found at relatively low frequencies in peripheral blood. A TCR beta motif of about 8 highly homologous amino acid variants appeared characteristic of blood from ankylosing spondylitis patients.

As to this clonotype: No antigen is known for it. Base qualities are not at hand, and no much larger clone is one base apart.

The trim is 4 bases for V and 9 bases for J, with a gap of 14 bases between the germline ends. CDR1 and CDR2 were assigned from the germline V gene as SGDLS and YYNGEE. Measured from the cysteine to the phenylalanine, the CDR3 is 13 residues long. The read is trimmed to its CDR3 DNA, 39 bases read in frame from base 1. Sequenced using an Illumina HiSeq 2500. Quantitative 5'-RACE with molecular barcodes was used to prepare TCR beta libraries. In the authors' own workflow: A new computational method, built on a probabilistic model of VDJ rearrangement, was used to identify disease-linked TCR variants. The public reads were reanalyzed by TCRdb: fastp trimming at Q25, MiXCR alignment, in-frame beta chains only. Rows with one shared CDR3 protein collapse into an entry with the most common genes and DNA. V and J calls and clone size were set by TCRdb, not the authors. This sample has about 39,000 distinct CDR3 sequences in its table, and 2.5% to 3.5% of those were observed once. The ten largest clones capture 2.5% to 3% of the sample.

The chain employs TRBV9 and TRBJ2-1; TRBD1 could be the D gene, as 6 bases match. Material: blood, either unsorted or a sorted T cell fraction (not recorded which). The source of this sequence is a male donor with ankylosing spondylitis or in good health (not recorded which). The DNA sequence is as follows: TGTGCCAGCAGCCCCAGGGGCCTCTTTGAGCAGTTCTTC. Its translation is CASSPRGLFEQFF.